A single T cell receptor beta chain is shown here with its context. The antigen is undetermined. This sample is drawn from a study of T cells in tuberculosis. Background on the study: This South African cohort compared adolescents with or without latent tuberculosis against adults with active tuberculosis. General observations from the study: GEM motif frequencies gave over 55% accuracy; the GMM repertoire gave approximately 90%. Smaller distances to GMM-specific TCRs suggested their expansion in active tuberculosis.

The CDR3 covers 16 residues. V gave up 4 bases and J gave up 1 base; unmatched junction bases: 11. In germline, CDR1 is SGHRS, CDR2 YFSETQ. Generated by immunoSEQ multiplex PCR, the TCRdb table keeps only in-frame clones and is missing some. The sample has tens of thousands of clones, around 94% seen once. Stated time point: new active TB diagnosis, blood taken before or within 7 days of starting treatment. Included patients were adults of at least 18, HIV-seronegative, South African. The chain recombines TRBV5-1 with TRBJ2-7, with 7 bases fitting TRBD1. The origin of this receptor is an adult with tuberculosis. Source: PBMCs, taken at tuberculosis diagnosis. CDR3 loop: CASSLDRATISYEQYF. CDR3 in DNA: TGCGCCAGCAGCCTCGACAGGGCGACAATTTCCTACGAGCAGTACTTC.